One sample yielded the 21 T cell receptor beta chains listed below, sequenced in a study of T cell repertoires in cytomegalovirus infection. MiXCR, applied by TCRdb to the reads, yields one record per CDR3 protein. The data contain 510,000 or so distinct CDR3 sequences, 26% of them singletons. Sequencing input: PBMCs. These receptors were obtained from a human donor in good health (CMV status not recorded). Some clones in this sample may be carry-over from other donors' samples.

The J gene is TRBJ1-5, the V gene TRBV5-5; D possibly corresponds to TRBD1 (6 bases). This CDR3 is built from 15 residues. In germline, CDR1 is SGHKS, CDR2 YYEKEE (reference sequence). Trimming cost V 4 bases and J 9 bases, with 20 bases left between them. CDR3 in DNA: TGTGCCAGCAGCCCCTTGGGGGGCTATTTAGGGCCCCAGCATTTT. It is translated as CASSPLGGYLGPQHF.

This clonotype was picked up a small number of times. This chain uses TRBV30 with TRBJ2-7; 7 bases align to TRBD1. V dropped 4 bases and J dropped 3; count of bases not matched to a gene: 12. This CDR3 has 15 amino acids. Germline CDR1 reads GTSNPN; CDR2 reads SVGIG (reference sequence). CDR3 bases: TGTGCCTGGAACAGACCCCCGGGACAGCTCTACGAGCAGTACTTC. Amino acid sequence: CAWNRPPGQLYEQYF.

CDR3 DNA: TGTGCCAGCAGTTTACAGGGGGAGGTGACCCAGTACTTC. Translation gives CASSLQGEVTQYF. The V call is TRBV27, the J call TRBJ2-5; possibly TRBD1 for D (7 bases). The CDR3 is made up of 13 amino acids. Trimming took off 2 bases at V and 7 bases at J, with 11 bases between the two ends. In germline, CDR1 is MNHEY, CDR2 SMNVEV (reference sequence).

This clonotype has ten or more counts. V gene TRBV7-2 combines with J gene TRBJ1-5; D is undetermined. CDR1 is SGHTA, CDR2 FQGNSA, per germline. The CDR3 is made up of 14 amino acids. Trimming removed 6 bases from V and 2 bases from J, with 11 bases in between. The CDR3 loop is CASSAWGGNQPQHF. The CDR3 nucleotides are TGTGCCAGCAGTGCATGGGGAGGCAATCAGCCCCAGCATTTT.

This chain links TRBV12-5 with TRBJ2-7, with a tentative D call TRBD1 (5 bases). Germline V gene sequence: CDR1 LGHNT, CDR2 FRNRAP. The V and J ends lost 2 bases and 7 bases respectively, with 18 bases between them. CDR3 length: 15 amino acids. The CDR3 DNA is TGTGCTAGTGGTTTGTCCAGTAAGGGGTACGGAGAGCAGTACGTC. It specifies CASGLSSKGYGEQYV.

The rearrangement links TRBV29-1 to TRBJ2-3, with D uncertain. The V end lost 4 bases, the J end lost 2 bases, and 1 base lay between the germline ends. The germline V gene has CDR1 SQVTM and CDR2 ANQGSEA. This CDR3 comprises 10 residues. The CDR3 sequence: CSVATDTQYF. CDR3 DNA: TGCAGCGTTGCCACAGATACGCAGTATTTT.

This chain joins TRBV5-6 and TRBJ1-1; D is unclear. This CDR3 region has 16 residues. Germline-derived CDR1 and CDR2 are SGHDT and YYEEEE. Trimming pared 1 base from V and 5 bases from J, leaving 18 bases between. The CDR3 reads CASSLLQVAGGTEAFF. The CDR3 DNA reads as TGTGCCAGCAGCTTGTTGCAGGTTGCCGGTGGTACTGAAGCTTTCTTT.

This clonotype has ten or more counts. The chain recombines TRBV7-9 with TRBJ2-2; 7 bases are shared with TRBD2. Germline CDR1 and CDR2: SEHNR and FQNEAQ (reference sequence). The ends lost 9 bases at V and 3 bases at J; junction bases unmatched: 4. CDR3 length equals 13 residues. The DNA for the CDR3 is TGTGCCAGTCGGGGGGACCACACCGGGGAGCTGTTTTTT. Amino acids: CASRGDHTGELFF.

The chain uses TRBV12-3 or TRBV12-4 and TRBJ2-1; D remains unclear. This CDR3 has 15 residues. Trimming cost V 0 bases and J 9 bases, with 15 bases left between them. CDR3 sequence (DNA): TGTGCCAGCAGTTTAGCCCAAGGGAAGTACGGTGAGCAGTTCTTC. It is translated as CASSLAQGKYGEQFF.

This clonotype has only a few counts. The CDR3 coding sequence is TGTGCCAGCAGTTCCAGGACAGGGGGGGAGTCGAATGAGCAGTTCTTC. It codes for CASSSRTGGESNEQFF. The chain combines TRBV28 with TRBJ2-1, with 10 bases aligning to TRBD1. Per germline, CDR1 MDHEN and CDR2 SYDVKM. The CDR3 is made up of 16 amino acids. The J segment lost 7 bases and the V segment lost 4 bases, leaving 10 bases of the junction unmatched.

V usage is TRBV10-3 and J usage is TRBJ2-3; D possibly corresponds to TRBD1 (6 bases). Trimming left V 8 bases short and J 6 bases short, with 15 bases between. This CDR3 region has 13 residues. Germline values: CDR1 ENHRY, CDR2 SYGVKD. CDR3 sequence reads: CAIWDRGGDTQYF. The CDR3 DNA reads as TGTGCCATCTGGGACCGAGGGGGTGATACGCAGTATTTT.

The rearrangement links TRBV29-1 to TRBJ2-7; D not resolved. Trimming left V 5 bases short and J 1 base short, with 3 bases between. This CDR3 region has 10 residues. Germline V CDR1 and CDR2: SQVTM, ANQGSEA. In DNA form, the CDR3 reads TGCAGCGTTTTATCCTACGAGCAGTACTTC. Translated, it gives CSVLSYEQYF.

This clonotype was found a few times. The rearrangement joins TRBV5-1 to TRBJ1-5; the match to TRBD1 covers 8 bases. This CDR3 contains 16 residues. V trimming: 0 bases; J trimming: 6 bases; junction bases outside the gene matches: 8. CDR1 and CDR2 (germline): SGHRS, YFSETQ. CDR3 in DNA: TGCGCCAGCAGCTTGGATCCAGGGGGCATTGGTCAGCCCCAGCATTTT. It codes for CASSLDPGGIGQPQHF.

A note on this clonotype: A much larger clone differs by one base, so this may be a read error. The CDR3 region is CARSLDEGLGYGYTF. Here the CDR3 DNA reads TGTGCCAGGAGCTTAGATGAGGGGCTCGGCTATGGCTACACCTTC. This chain joins TRBV7-9 and TRBJ1-2; possibly TRBD1 for D (5 bases). CDR3 length: 15 residues. Germline loops: CDR1 SEHNR, CDR2 FQNEAQ (reference sequence).

This clonotype was detected ten times or more. This sequence joins TRBV7-9 and TRBJ2-4, with 11 bases fitting TRBD1. The ends lost 5 bases at V and 4 bases at J; junction bases unmatched: 10. Germline CDR1 SEHNR, CDR2 FQNEAQ (reference sequence). CDR3 length equals 17 residues. The CDR3: CASSQWTGGRGKNIQYF. In DNA form, the CDR3 reads TGTGCCAGCAGCCAATGGACAGGGGGCAGGGGGAAAAACATTCAGTACTTC.

The chain has TRBV4-1 and TRBJ2-2; no firm D call. Germline values: CDR1 MGHRA, CDR2 YSYEKL. With 2 bases removed from V and 7 bases from J, the gap between germline ends came to 11 bases. The CDR3 runs 14 residues. The CDR3 spells CASSQNENFGELFF. The CDR3 DNA sequence: TGCGCCAGCAGCCAAAATGAGAACTTCGGGGAGCTGTTTTTT.

This clonotype was seen repeatedly, ten times or more. The chain has TRBV7-2 and TRBJ1-3; D remains ambiguous. The CDR3 contains 13 residues. CDR1 and CDR2 from the germline V gene are SGHTA and FQGNSA. The V end was cut by 1 base, the J end by 4 bases, with 5 bases between. The CDR3 spells CASSLVKGNTIYF. The CDR3, as DNA: TGTGCCAGCAGCTTAGTCAAGGGAAACACCATATATTTT. Filled out from reference TRBV7-2 and TRBJ1-3, the complete variable domain reads GAGVSQSPSNKVTEKGKDVELRCDPISGHTALYWYRQSLGQGLEFLIYFQGNSAPDKSGLPSDRFSAERTGGSVSTLTIQRTQQEDSAVYLCASSLVKGNTIYFGEGSWLTVV.

DNA of the CDR3: TGTGCCAGCAGCCCCGGGACAGGGGGCCGTGAAGCTTTCTTT. This sequence encodes CASSPGTGGREAFF. The chain links TRBV11-2 to TRBJ1-1, with 12 nucleotides matching TRBD1. This CDR3 has 14 amino acids. The junction had 5 bases not matched to a gene; V was cut back by 5 bases and J by 7 bases. Germline V lookup: CDR1 SGHAT, CDR2 FQNNGV.

This clonotype was observed many times. The chain carries TRBV7-6 and TRBJ2-2; D might be TRBD1 (6 bases). V was shortened by 5 bases and J by 4 bases, with 11 bases between the two germline ends. The CDR3 contains 14 residues. CDR1 SGHVS and CDR2 FNYEAQ come from the germline V gene. CDR3 DNA sequence: TGTGCCAGCAGCGCCAGGGGTGGCACCGGGGAGCTGTTTTTT. It encodes CASSARGGTGELFF.

This clonotype was recorded only once. The chain is built from TRBV15 and TRBJ1-5; D might be TRBD1 (5 bases). The CDR3 sequence is 18 residues long. Germline V gives CDR1 LNHNV, CDR2 YYDKDF (reference sequence). V gave up 4 bases and J gave up 3 bases, with 22 bases separating them. The CDR3 reads CATSTPAGIPLNNQPQHF. CDR3 coding DNA: TGTGCCACCAGCACCCCGGCAGGGATCCCTTTGAACAATCAGCCCCAGCATTTT.

This clonotype was observed a few times. The chain carries TRBV28 and TRBJ1-3; D unclear. This CDR3 spans 14 amino acids. With 8 bases removed from V and 3 bases from J, the gap between germline ends came to 14 bases. Germline V gives CDR1 MDHEN, CDR2 SYDVKM. The CDR3 DNA reads as TGTGCCAGCGCCCATAGGACTGTTGGAAACACCATATATTTT. Its protein is CASAHRTVGNTIYF.